These 8 T cell receptor beta chains were sequenced from one sample in a study of beta chain features in type 1 diabetes. Sequencing targeted expressed TCRB transcripts, as all isolated RNA had been reverse transcribed. Only in-frame clones appear in the TCRdb table, and some are missing; sequencing was by immunoSEQ multiplex PCR. The sample consists of around 350,000 clones, around an eighth of them appearing once. Sequenced: naive CD4+ T cells from blood. The receptors derive from a man aged 18 to 30 in good health.

The chain has TRBV7-9 and TRBJ2-3; TRBD2 agrees at 8 bases. The CDR3 loop spans 16 amino acids. Trimming cost V 5 bases and J 5 bases; bases outside gene matches: 12. Germline loops: CDR1 SEHNR, CDR2 FQNEAQ (reference sequence). CDR3 sequence reads: CASSISRREEEDTQYF. The CDR3 nucleotides read TGTGCCAGCAGCATATCTAGGCGGGAGGAGGAAGATACGCAGTATTTT.

This clone was observed a handful of times. The chain has TRBV14 and TRBJ2-5, with 13 positions matching TRBD2. V lost 4 bases and J lost 5; bases outside the gene matches: 4. Germline CDR1 SGHDN, CDR2 FVKESK. There are 15 residues in the CDR3. The CDR3 DNA follows: TGTGCCAGCAGCCGAGGACTAGCGGGAGAGGAGACCCAGTACTTC. Residues: CASSRGLAGEETQYF.

This clone has just a few counts. The chain combines TRBV5-4 with TRBJ1-6, with TRBD1 identical over 11 bases. This CDR3 comprises 17 residues. V lost 0 bases to trimming and J lost 9 bases; unmatched junction nucleotides: 8. Germline CDR1 reads SGHNT; CDR2 reads YYREEE (reference sequence). This CDR3 reads CASSLGISGQGVSPLHF. DNA of the CDR3: TGTGCCAGCAGCTTGGGGATATCGGGACAGGGGGTTTCACCCCTCCACTTT. The full variable domain, its missing parts supplied by reference TRBV5-4 and TRBJ1-6, is ETGVTQSPTHLIKTRGQQVTLRCSSQSGHNTVSWYQQALGQGPQFIFQYYREEENGRGNFPPRFSGLQFPNYSSELNVNALELDDSALYLCASSLGISGQGVSPLHFGNGTRLTVT.

The chain is built from TRBV5-1 and TRBJ2-7; 8 bases map to TRBD2. The CDR3 runs to 15 residues. The germline CDR1 and CDR2 sequences are SGHRS and YFSETQ. The trim removed 5 bases at V and 3 bases at J, leaving 10 bases unmatched. The CDR3: CASRTLGLGVYEQYF. The CDR3 DNA sequence: TGCGCCAGCAGAACCCTGGGACTAGGGGTCTACGAGCAGTACTTC. The full variable domain, with the rest looked up from reference TRBV5-1 and TRBJ2-7, is KAGVTQTPRYLIKTRGQQVTLSCSPISGHRSVSWYQQTPGQGLQFLFEYFSETQRNKGNFPGRFSGRQFSNSRSEMNVSTLELGDSALYLCASRTLGLGVYEQYFGPGTRLTVT.

V and J are TRBV28 and TRBJ2-3; a possible D gene is TRBD2 (6 bases). V was trimmed by 3 bases and J by 0 bases, leaving 16 bases between them. The CDR3 contains 17 residues. Germline CDR1 reads MDHEN; CDR2 reads SYDVKM. In DNA form, the CDR3 reads TGTGCCAGCAGTTTTCTCGTCGGGGGAGCTAGCACAGATACGCAGTATTTT. This codes for CASSFLVGGASTDTQYF.

The chain carries TRBV28 and TRBJ2-1; possibly TRBD2 for D (5 bases). Trimming took 3 bases from V and 3 from J, leaving 12 bases between them. Germline loops: CDR1 MDHEN, CDR2 SYDVKM. This CDR3 region has 15 residues. The CDR3 loop reads CASSLGEGSYNEQFF. Written as DNA, the CDR3 is TGTGCCAGCAGTTTGGGAGAGGGAAGCTACAATGAGCAGTTCTTC.

The chain uses TRBV29-1 and TRBJ2-6; TRBD1 aligns across 9 bases. V shed 6 bases and J 2 bases; nucleotides not matched to a gene: 5. This CDR3 contains 15 residues. Germline V CDR1 and CDR2: SQVTM, ANQGSEA. The CDR3 region has the DNA TGCAGCGTGGACAGGGGCGGGACTGGGGCCAACGTCCTGACTTTC. This encodes CSVDRGGTGANVLTF.

V is TRBV4-1 and J is TRBJ2-7, with TRBD1 as a possible D gene (6 bases). Germline V lookup: CDR1 MGHRA, CDR2 YSYEKL. There are 16 residues in the CDR3. V gave up 3 bases and J gave up 6 bases, with 21 bases separating them. The CDR3 is CASSQVGTTGSGEQYF. For the CDR3, the DNA is TGCGCCAGCAGCCAGGTTGGTACGACAGGTTCGGGCGAGCAGTACTTC.